This T cell receptor (beta chain) was documented in a study of shared clonotypes between healthy human individuals. The CDR3 extends over 18 amino acids. The V gene end was trimmed by 0 bases and the J gene end by 4 bases; junction bases not matched to a gene: 12. CDR1 and CDR2 (germline): SGHRS, YFSETQ. General study points: Blood was the only sampled material, and tissue repertoires likely differ. Across subsets, estimated richness was generally greater for naive than for memory populations.

With regard to this clone: What it recognizes is unknown.

Under the authors' procedure: Sequence data from immunoSEQ were junction-only and lacked quality scores; consequently, filtering differed. Sequencing used immunoSEQ multiplex PCR; TCRdb keeps in-frame clones, though not all of them. V, J and clone size derive from that table, while D and trimming were established from the DNA sequence. Of roughly 1,500,000 clones listed, 98% are singletons. Input material: naive CD4+ T cells sorted from blood. Subset denoted: CD45RA+ positively selected. This TCR came from a man younger than 45 in good health. The chain carries TRBV5-1 and TRBJ2-3; TRBD2 matches 9 bases. CDR3 region: CASSLEWNSGSRADTQYF. The DNA of the CDR3 is TGCGCCAGCAGCTTGGAATGGAATAGCGGGAGTCGGGCAGATACGCAGTATTTT.